A selection of T cell receptor beta chains follows, all from one sample in a study of cytomegalovirus exposure and HLA in healthy donors. Sequencing used immunoSEQ multiplex PCR; TCRdb keeps in-frame clones, though not all of them. Of roughly 100,000 clones listed, approximately 94% are singletons. The material sequenced was PBMCs. Receptors were obtained from a young woman in good health and CMV-seronegative. Both conserved end residues are part of each CDR3. D genes are given only for firm matches. Expanded clones are given a class, and other clones once, few, many or no size at all.

d_call | j_call | v_call | clone_size | cdr3_aa | cdr3_nt
TRBD1 | TRBJ1-1 | TRBV10-3 | once | CATRGDRLEAFF | TGTGCCACAAGAGGGGACAGGCTCGAAGCTTTCTTT
NA | TRBJ2-1 | TRBV15 | NA | CATSRGRYSGGLEQFF | TGTGCCACCAGCAGAGGCCGGTATTCGGGGGGCCTTGAGCAGTTCTTC
NA | TRBJ1-5 | TRBV7-9 | once | CASSRLGGNQPQHF | TGTGCCAGCAGCCGCCTTGGGGGGAATCAGCCCCAGCATTTT
NA | TRBJ1-2 | TRBV2 | NA | CASTIGGAYYGYTF | TGTGCCAGCACCATTGGTGGGGCGTACTATGGCTACACCTTC
TRBD2 | TRBJ2-3 | TRBV2 | once | CASIQPRASGGFTDTQYF | TGTGCCAGCATCCAACCTCGGGCTAGCGGGGGGTTCACAGATACGCAGTATTTT
NA | TRBJ1-1 | TRBV6-6 | once | CASSYPVTGNTEAFF | TGTGCCAGCAGTTACCCGGTAACAGGGAACACTGAAGCTTTCTTT
NA | TRBJ2-5 | TRBV12-5 | NA | CASGLRDRRGQETQYF | TGTGCTAGTGGTTTGCGGGACCGGCGGGGCCAAGAGACCCAGTACTTC
TRBD2 | TRBJ2-1 | TRBV12-5 | once | CASGLGTSGSYNNEQFF | TGTGCTAGTGGTTTGGGGACTAGCGGGAGTTACAACAATGAGCAGTTCTTC
NA | TRBJ2-5 | TRBV6-5 | once | CASSIGQSHQETQYF | TGTGCCAGCAGCATCGGACAGAGCCACCAAGAGACCCAGTACTTC
NA | TRBJ2-3 | TRBV6-5 | once | CASGEILDTQYF | TGTGCCAGCGGTGAAATACTAGATACGCAGTATTTT
TRBD2 | TRBJ2-5 | TRBV11-2 | NA | CASSQTSGRAKSETQYF | TGTGCCAGCAGTCAGACTAGCGGGAGGGCCAAATCGGAGACCCAGTACTTC
NA | TRBJ2-7 | TRBV11-2 | NA | CASSSSMGGDEQYF | TGTGCCAGCAGCTCTTCGATGGGGGGAGACGAGCAGTACTTC
NA | TRBJ2-3 | TRBV7-3 | NA | CASSSPEQGTADTQYF | TGTGCCAGCAGCTCTCCGGAACAGGGAACGGCAGATACGCAGTATTTT
NA | TRBJ2-6 | TRBV9 | NA | CASSPSSGANVLTF | TGTGCCAGCAGCCCTAGCTCTGGGGCCAACGTCCTGACTTTC
TRBD1 | TRBJ1-1 | TRBV5-1 | NA | CASSAGQGSWVNTEAFF | TGCGCCAGCAGCGCTGGACAGGGATCGTGGGTGAACACTGAAGCTTTCTTT
NA | TRBJ2-7 | TRBV27 | once | CASSPLVSGKELEQYF | TGTGCCAGCAGTCCCCTAGTATCGGGAAAGGAATTGGAGCAGTACTTC
TRBD2 | TRBJ2-7 | TRBV2 | NA | CAISEGASGSYEQYF | TGTGCCATTTCGGAAGGGGCTAGCGGGAGTTACGAGCAGTACTTC
NA | TRBJ1-1 | TRBV11-2 | NA | CASSLSRGNTEAFF | TGTGCCAGCAGCTTATCCCGAGGCAACACTGAAGCTTTCTTT
NA | TRBJ2-7 | TRBV10-3 | NA | CAITVAPKGVYEQYF | TGTGCCATCACCGTAGCCCCCAAAGGGGTCTACGAGCAGTACTTC
NA | TRBJ1-3 | TRBV9 | NA | CASSVDARRGTSGNTIYF | TGTGCCAGCAGCGTAGATGCCCGTAGAGGCACCTCTGGAAACACCATATATTTT
NA | TRBJ2-7 | TRBV6-6 | NA | CASSLDLRSYEQYF | TGTGCCAGCAGTTTGGACTTACGCTCCTACGAGCAGTACTTC
TRBD1 | TRBJ2-7 | TRBV6-7 | NA | CASSRGTAYYEQYF | TGTGCCAGCAGCAGGGGGACAGCCTACTACGAGCAGTACTTC
TRBD2 | TRBJ2-7 | TRBV10-3 | NA | CAMSGREHYEQYF | TGTGCCATGTCCGGGAGGGAACACTACGAGCAGTACTTC
TRBD2 | TRBJ2-1 | TRBV19 | NA | CASSISAGPYNEQFF | TGTGCCAGTAGTATCTCAGCGGGACCCTACAATGAGCAGTTCTTC
NA | TRBJ2-5 | TRBV9 | NA | CASSKGSGVDETQYF | TGTGCCAGCAGCAAAGGTTCAGGGGTTGATGAGACCCAGTACTTC
NA | TRBJ2-7 | TRBV19 | NA | CASSGGTAGTFSYEQYF | TGTGCCAGTAGTGGTGGGACAGCCGGGACTTTCTCCTACGAGCAGTACTTC
TRBD1 | TRBJ1-1 | TRBV5-6 | NA | CASSFGQGPANTEAFF | TGTGCCAGCAGCTTCGGACAGGGACCAGCGAACACTGAAGCTTTCTTT
TRBD2 | TRBJ2-3 | TRBV19 | NA | CASRPTSGAGGGTQYF | TGTGCCAGCCGGCCGACTAGCGGAGCGGGGGGAGGTACGCAGTATTTT
NA | TRBJ1-6 | TRBV4-3 | NA | CASSRLEGSDNSPLHF | TGCGCCAGCAGCCGTTTGGAGGGGTCCGATAATTCACCCCTCCACTTT
TRBD2 | TRBJ2-7 | TRBV7-2 | NA | CASSSSGAGSYEQYF | TGTGCCAGCAGCTCCAGCGGGGCCGGATCCTACGAGCAGTACTTC
TRBD1 | TRBJ2-5 | TRBV4-1 | NA | CASSRPGQNQETQYF | TGCGCCAGCAGCCGCCCGGGACAGAACCAAGAGACCCAGTACTTC
TRBD2 | TRBJ2-3 | TRBV9 | NA | CASSEPHGLAGGANTQYF | TGTGCCAGCAGCGAGCCCCACGGACTAGCGGGGGGGGCTAATACGCAGTATTTT
NA | TRBJ1-3 | TRBV7-2 | NA | CASSQTRGAVGNTIYF | TGTGCCAGCAGCCAAACCCGGGGAGCGGTTGGAAACACCATATATTTT
NA | TRBJ2-3 | TRBV5-1 | NA | CASSLVSAGATDTQYF | TGCGCCAGCAGCTTGGTGTCTGCAGGGGCCACAGATACGCAGTATTTT
NA | TRBJ2-3 | TRBV11-2 | NA | CASSLVTTSADTQYF | TGTGCCAGCAGCTTAGTCACTACCTCGGCCGATACGCAGTATTTT
TRBD2 | TRBJ2-3 | TRBV18 | NA | CASSPAGLADTQYF | TGTGCCAGCTCCCCAGCGGGACTAGCTGATACGCAGTATTTT
NA | TRBJ1-2 | TRBV7-9 | NA | CASTPPGFHGYTF | TGTGCCAGCACCCCACCGGGTTTCCATGGCTACACCTTC
NA | TRBJ2-1 | TRBV7-2 | NA | CASSFFGALGNEQFF | TGTGCCAGCAGCTTCTTTGGGGCGCTGGGCAATGAGCAGTTCTTC
NA | TRBJ2-1 | TRBV6-5 | NA | CASSYVGNEQFF | TGTGCCAGCAGTTACGTCGGGAATGAGCAGTTCTTC
TRBD2 | TRBJ2-1 | TRBV6-5 | few | CASSPAGDYNEQFF | TGTGCCAGCAGCCCGGCGGGGGACTACAATGAGCAGTTCTTC
TRBD1 | TRBJ2-4 | TRBV27 | once | CASSLTGGHIQYF | TGTGCCAGCAGTCTGACAGGGGGCCACATTCAGTACTTC
TRBD2 | TRBJ2-3 | TRBV7-3 | NA | CASSRGGDTQYF | TGTGCCAGCAGCCGCGGGGGGGATACGCAGTATTTT
NA | TRBJ2-5 | TRBV4-1 | NA | CASSQDPGQETQYF | TGCGCCAGCAGCCAAGATCCGGGTCAGGAGACCCAGTACTTC
TRBD2 | TRBJ2-5 | TRBV7-3 | NA | CASSLSGGQGTQYF | TGTGCCAGCAGCTTGAGCGGGGGCCAGGGGACCCAGTACTTC
TRBD2 | TRBJ2-2 | TRBV4-2 | NA | CASSQRGPSGGVNTGELFF | TGTGCCAGCAGCCAGAGAGGGCCTAGCGGGGGAGTAAACACCGGGGAGCTGTTTTTT
TRBD1 | TRBJ1-2 | TRBV27 | NA | CASSPHQGTGGDGYTF | TGTGCCAGCAGTCCGCACCAAGGGACAGGGGGAGATGGCTACACCTTC
TRBD1 | TRBJ1-6 | TRBV6-4 | NA | CASSDSTGGSPLHF | TGTGCCAGCAGTGACTCGACAGGGGGCTCACCCCTCCACTTT
TRBD1 | TRBJ2-1 | TRBV2 | once | CASSGRQGPSYNEQFF | TGTGCCAGCAGTGGAAGACAGGGGCCCTCCTACAATGAGCAGTTCTTC
NA | TRBJ1-1 | TRBV4-3 | NA | CASSQTSTEAFF | TGCGCCAGCAGCCAAACGAGCACTGAAGCTTTCTTT
TRBD1 | TRBJ1-5 | TRBV2 | NA | CASSDLGTVGLNSNQPQHF | TGTGCCAGCAGTGACCTAGGGACAGTTGGGTTGAATAGCAATCAGCCCCAGCATTTT
NA | TRBJ1-5 | TRBV28 | NA | CASTRRGAGNQPQHF | TGTGCCAGCACGCGGCGGGGGGCCGGCAATCAGCCCCAGCATTTT
TRBD1 | TRBJ1-1 | TRBV7-2 | NA | CASSYDRGTEAFF | TGTGCCAGCAGCTACGACAGGGGCACTGAAGCTTTCTTT
NA | TRBJ2-7 | TRBV29-1 | NA | CSVEVRDNEQYF | TGCAGCGTTGAAGTAAGGGACAACGAGCAGTACTTC
TRBD1 | TRBJ2-7 | TRBV14 | NA | CASSQDLTGGYEQYF | TGTGCCAGCAGCCAAGATTTGACAGGGGGCTACGAGCAGTACTTC
NA | TRBJ2-2 | TRBV19 | NA | CASNQGLNTGELFF | TGTGCCAGTAATCAGGGCCTTAACACCGGGGAGCTGTTTTTT
TRBD2 | TRBJ2-1 | TRBV6-1 | NA | CASSDRLAGVRFF | TGTGCCAGCAGTGACAGACTAGCGGGGGTCAGGTTCTTC
TRBD2 | TRBJ2-3 | TRBV4-1 | NA | CASSQLTSGGGDTQYF | TGCGCCAGCAGCCAACTTACTAGCGGAGGGGGGGATACGCAGTATTTT